This passage covers 20 T cell receptor beta chains from one sample sequenced in a study of neurological immune-mediated disorders. Documented time point: longitudinal time-point 1 (baseline). TCRdb reanalysed the 5' RACE reads using MiXCR and keeps one entry per CDR3 protein. The table includes 71,000 or so distinct CDR3 sequences, 12% to 15% detected once. The sample taken for sequencing was PBMCs. Receptors originate from a female donor with HTLV-1-associated myelopathy (HAM/TSP).

The chain's CDR3 is CASSFGTEETQYF. The CDR3 nucleotides are TGCGCCAGCAGCTTTGGAACAGAAGAGACCCAGTACTTC. The chain recombines TRBV5-1 with TRBJ2-5; D is unresolved. Germline assignment: CDR1 SGHRS and CDR2 YFSETQ. The CDR3 consists of 13 residues. The V gene lost 2 bases and the J gene lost 3 bases, with 8 bases spanning the gap.

The CDR3 nucleotides are TGTGCCAGCATGCCCGGGACAGCAACTACCAACGAGCAGTACTTC. Protein: CASMPGTATTNEQYF. The gene calls are TRBV5-5 and TRBJ2-7; 7 bases map to TRBD1. CDR1 SGHKS and CDR2 YYEKEE come from the germline V gene (reference sequence). The CDR3 is 15 amino acids. The junction had 14 bases not matched to a gene; V was cut back by 6 bases and J by 5 bases.

This clonotype was detected many times. V usage is TRBV28 and J usage is TRBJ2-2; D perhaps matches TRBD1 (6 bases). V lost 6 bases and J 1 base, leaving 6 bases between the germline ends. Germline assignment: CDR1 MDHEN and CDR2 SYDVKM. The CDR3 is made up of 13 amino acids. CDR3 residues: CASRDRNTGELFF. In DNA, the CDR3 is TGTGCCAGCAGGGACAGGAACACCGGGGAGCTGTTTTTT.

This clonotype was found many times. This chain uses TRBV7-2 with TRBJ2-7; the match to TRBD1 covers 9 bases. This CDR3 comprises 14 residues. The junction had 8 bases not matched to a gene; V was cut back by 7 bases and J by 4 bases. CDR1 and CDR2 from the germline V gene are SGHTA and FQGNSA. The CDR3 loop reads CASTSGTGIYEQYF. Written as DNA, the CDR3 is TGTGCCAGCACCTCCGGGACAGGGATTTACGAGCAGTACTTC.

This clonotype was seen at least ten times. V is TRBV3-1 and J is TRBJ2-2, with D possibly TRBD2 on 7 matching bases. The CDR3 has 16 residues. V was clipped by 2 bases and J by 1 base, with 11 bases between them. The germline V gene encodes CDR1 LGHDT and CDR2 YNNKEL (reference sequence). The chain's CDR3 is CASSQWGGRNTGELFF. The CDR3 DNA follows: TGTGCCAGCAGCCAATGGGGGGGCAGGAACACCGGGGAGCTGTTTTTT.

This clonotype was observed many times. This sequence joins TRBV10-3 and TRBJ1-5, with 8 bases that match TRBD1. Germline loops: CDR1 ENHRY, CDR2 SYGVKD. V lost 6 bases, J lost 7 bases, and 8 bases stayed unmatched. The CDR3 totals 14 residues. This CDR3 is CAISEGQGSQPQHF. The CDR3, as DNA: TGTGCCATCAGCGAAGGACAGGGATCCCAGCCCCAGCATTTT.

This clonotype has just one count. V gene TRBV12-3 or TRBV12-4 combines with J gene TRBJ2-2, with D possibly called TRBD1 or TRBD2 (6 bases each). The CDR3 totals 15 residues. Trimming shortened V by 3 bases and J by 5 bases, and 13 bases separated the two germline ends. The CDR3, as DNA: TGTGCCAGCAGTTTGAGGGGGACTTTGACCGGGGAGCTGTTTTTT. This translates into CASSLRGTLTGELFF.

V usage is TRBV20-1 and J usage is TRBJ2-7; tentative D call: TRBD1 (6 bases). Germline lookup yields CDR1 DFQATT and CDR2 SNEGSKA (reference sequence). Trimming pared 3 bases from V and 0 bases from J, leaving 12 bases between. This CDR3 contains 14 residues. CDR3 protein: CSASEYRASYEQYF. For the CDR3, the DNA is TGCAGTGCTAGTGAGTACAGGGCCTCCTACGAGCAGTACTTC.

This clonotype was counted only a few times. This chain uses TRBV21-1 with TRBJ1-6; the table's D call of TRBD1 was not tested on the DNA. TRBV21-1 is recorded as a pseudogene. The CDR3 has 21 amino acids. CDR3 in DNA: TGTGCCAGCACCCAAAGGGGGGGCAATGGCGAAATTAGCTCCTATAATTCACCCCTCCACTTT. This sequence encodes CASTQRGGNGEISSYNSPLHF.

This clonotype was detected only a few times. The rearrangement joins TRBV7-9 to TRBJ1-2; D might be TRBD1 (6 bases). The germline V and J ends were trimmed by 5 bases and 6 bases, with 19 bases remaining between them. Germline-derived CDR1 and CDR2 are SEHNR and FQNEAQ (reference sequence). The CDR3 spans 15 residues. CDR3 amino acids: CASSGAGWTANGYTF. The CDR3 coding sequence is TGTGCCAGCAGCGGGGCGGGGTGGACAGCAAATGGCTACACCTTC. The complete variable domain, with remaining parts taken from reference TRBV7-9 and TRBJ1-2, reads DTGVSQNPRHKITKRGQNVTFRCDPISEHNRLYWYRQTLGQGPEFLTYFQNEAQLEKSRLLSDRFSAERPKGSFSTLEIQRTEQGDSAMYLCASSGAGWTANGYTFGSGTRLTVV.

This clonotype has a handful of counts. J is TRBJ2-3 and V is TRBV2, with D unresolved. V was clipped by 6 bases and J by 4 bases, with 11 bases between them. The CDR3 spans 13 residues. CDR1 is SNHLY and CDR2 is FYNNEI in the germline V gene. The CDR3 DNA follows: TGTGCCAGCAGCGCCCTAGAGGCAGATACGCAGTATTTT. Protein product: CASSALEADTQYF.

This clonotype appeared many times. The J gene is TRBJ2-3, the V gene TRBV12-3 or TRBV12-4, with 10 bases identical to TRBD2. V lost 6 bases and J lost 7; bases outside the gene matches: 10. The CDR3 totals 15 residues. CDR3 sequence (DNA): TGTGCCAGCAGCCGGAGCGGGGGGGTCAGATATACGCAGTATTTT. Translated: CASSRSGGVRYTQYF.

This clonotype came up many times. J is TRBJ1-1 and V is TRBV12-3 or TRBV12-4, with D possibly being TRBD1 (6 bases). Trimming cost V 6 bases and J 4 bases, with 18 bases left between them. This CDR3 has 15 residues. In nucleotides, the CDR3 is TGTGCCAGCAGCGGACGTCTGGGGGCGGTCACTGAAGCTTTCTTT. It specifies CASSGRLGAVTEAFF.

This clonotype showed up many times. This chain uses TRBV12-3 or TRBV12-4 with TRBJ2-2; D is unclear. Trimming left V 3 bases short and J 7 bases short, with 9 bases between. This CDR3 has 13 residues. This CDR3 is CASSFGSGGELFF. As DNA, the CDR3 is TGTGCCAGCAGTTTCGGATCCGGCGGGGAGCTGTTTTTT.

This clonotype was seen repeatedly, ten times or more. V usage is TRBV5-1 and J usage is TRBJ2-6; D gene ambiguous. The CDR3 runs 16 residues. CDR1 and CDR2 (germline): SGHRS, YFSETQ. V was shortened by 1 base and J by 3 bases, with 11 bases between the two germline ends. This CDR3 is CASSLNLGNGANVLTF. CDR3 DNA sequence: TGCGCCAGCAGCTTGAATCTGGGAAATGGGGCCAACGTCCTGACTTTC.

This clonotype was observed many times. This chain links TRBV5-1 with TRBJ1-1; no definite D call. Germline loops: CDR1 SGHRS, CDR2 YFSETQ. Trimming pared 3 bases from V and 1 base from J, leaving 13 bases between. The CDR3 has 15 amino acids. The CDR3 nucleotides are TGCGCCAGCAGCTCCCGGTCGACCTGGAACACTGAAGCTTTCTTT. As protein: CASSSRSTWNTEAFF.

This clonotype showed up many times. V usage is TRBV6-6 and J usage is TRBJ2-7, with no clear D. Per germline, CDR1 MNHNY and CDR2 SVGAGI (reference sequence). The CDR3 has 13 amino acids. The ends were cut back, 6 bases at V and 1 base at J, with 10 bases in the middle. The CDR3 sequence: CASSPGLSYEQYF. Here the CDR3 DNA reads TGTGCCAGCAGCCCCGGGCTATCCTACGAGCAGTACTTC.

This clonotype occurred many times. The rearrangement joins TRBV29-1 to TRBJ1-4; 9 bases are a match to TRBD1. Germline lookup yields CDR1 SQVTM and CDR2 ANQGSEA. The CDR3 consists of 12 residues. In DNA, the CDR3 is TGCGGAACCGGGACAGGGATTGAAAAACTGTTTTTT. Translating gives CGTGTGIEKLFF. The whole variable domain, remainder taken from reference TRBV29-1 and TRBJ1-4, is SAVISQKPSRDICQRGTSLTIQCQVDSQVTMMFWYRQQPGQSLTLIATANQGSEATYESGFVIDKFPISRPNLTFSTLTVSNMSPEDSSIYLCGTGTGIEKLFFGSGTQLSVL.

This clonotype was detected ten times or more. The chain is built from TRBV5-5 and TRBJ2-1; D perhaps matches TRBD1 (6 bases). The CDR3 totals 15 residues. Germline V gene sequence: CDR1 SGHKS, CDR2 YYEKEE (reference sequence). Trimming left V 0 bases short and J 3 bases short, with 10 bases between. This chain's CDR3 is CASSLDRALYNEQFF. CDR3 coding DNA: TGTGCCAGCAGCTTGGACAGGGCCCTCTACAATGAGCAGTTCTTC.

This clonotype was recorded many times. This sequence joins TRBV9 and TRBJ2-1, with D possibly called TRBD1 or TRBD2 (5 bases each). Germline V CDR1 and CDR2: SGDLS, YYNGEE. V was trimmed by 3 bases and J by 9 bases, leaving 13 bases between them. The CDR3 has 13 residues. The CDR3 loop is CASSDRARGEQFF. CDR3 DNA sequence: TGTGCCAGCAGCGACCGGGCGAGGGGTGAGCAGTTCTTC.